This paragraph covers one T cell receptor (beta chain) sequence. The data belong to a study of tissue T cells after allogeneic stem cell transplantation. Deletions cut 10 bases from V and 8 bases from J, with 9 bases between. The CDR3 spans 10 residues. CDR1 is MNHEY and CDR2 is SMNVEV in the germline V gene (reference sequence). Clones were read by immunoSEQ multiplex PCR, and TCRdb kept only the in-frame ones, dropping some. The sample carries 20,000 to 30,000 clones, about 90% recorded once. This sequence was found in an older male donor who later had graft-versus-host disease after an allogeneic stem cell transplant. Specimen: blood, collected before transplantation. The genes are TRBV27 and TRBJ2-1; D is uncertain. The CDR3 loop reads CATGRYEQFF. CDR3 coding DNA: TGTGCCACCGGACGTTATGAGCAGTTCTTC.